This TCR beta chain is drawn from a study of T-cell reconstitution after alpha-beta-depleted transplantation in children. Notes on the study in general: Surviving recipient T cells and thymic progenitors underlay high day-60 TCRbeta diversity in some patients.

Unique molecular identifiers were used to barcode this TCRbeta library. Each CDR3 protein gets one entry after TCRdb re-called the PCR reads with MiXCR. The table lists about 580,000 distinct CDR3 sequences, over 20% of them singletons. As for this clonotype: What it binds is not known.

CDR3 length: 14 amino acids. Germline loops: CDR1 SGHRS, CDR2 YFSETQ. Trimming left V 1 base short and J 8 bases short, with 13 bases between. The specimen comprised PBMCs, sampled before TCRalphabeta/CD19-depleted stem cell transplant. The rearrangement links TRBV5-1 to TRBJ2-1; D possibly corresponds to TRBD2 (5 bases). This TCR came from a boy in the first two years of life with Wiskott-Aldrich syndrome, due to receive a stem cell transplant. The CDR3 DNA reads as TGCGCCAGCAGCTTGAGGGCAGCGGACGATGAGCAGTTCTTC. It codes for CASSLRAADDEQFF.